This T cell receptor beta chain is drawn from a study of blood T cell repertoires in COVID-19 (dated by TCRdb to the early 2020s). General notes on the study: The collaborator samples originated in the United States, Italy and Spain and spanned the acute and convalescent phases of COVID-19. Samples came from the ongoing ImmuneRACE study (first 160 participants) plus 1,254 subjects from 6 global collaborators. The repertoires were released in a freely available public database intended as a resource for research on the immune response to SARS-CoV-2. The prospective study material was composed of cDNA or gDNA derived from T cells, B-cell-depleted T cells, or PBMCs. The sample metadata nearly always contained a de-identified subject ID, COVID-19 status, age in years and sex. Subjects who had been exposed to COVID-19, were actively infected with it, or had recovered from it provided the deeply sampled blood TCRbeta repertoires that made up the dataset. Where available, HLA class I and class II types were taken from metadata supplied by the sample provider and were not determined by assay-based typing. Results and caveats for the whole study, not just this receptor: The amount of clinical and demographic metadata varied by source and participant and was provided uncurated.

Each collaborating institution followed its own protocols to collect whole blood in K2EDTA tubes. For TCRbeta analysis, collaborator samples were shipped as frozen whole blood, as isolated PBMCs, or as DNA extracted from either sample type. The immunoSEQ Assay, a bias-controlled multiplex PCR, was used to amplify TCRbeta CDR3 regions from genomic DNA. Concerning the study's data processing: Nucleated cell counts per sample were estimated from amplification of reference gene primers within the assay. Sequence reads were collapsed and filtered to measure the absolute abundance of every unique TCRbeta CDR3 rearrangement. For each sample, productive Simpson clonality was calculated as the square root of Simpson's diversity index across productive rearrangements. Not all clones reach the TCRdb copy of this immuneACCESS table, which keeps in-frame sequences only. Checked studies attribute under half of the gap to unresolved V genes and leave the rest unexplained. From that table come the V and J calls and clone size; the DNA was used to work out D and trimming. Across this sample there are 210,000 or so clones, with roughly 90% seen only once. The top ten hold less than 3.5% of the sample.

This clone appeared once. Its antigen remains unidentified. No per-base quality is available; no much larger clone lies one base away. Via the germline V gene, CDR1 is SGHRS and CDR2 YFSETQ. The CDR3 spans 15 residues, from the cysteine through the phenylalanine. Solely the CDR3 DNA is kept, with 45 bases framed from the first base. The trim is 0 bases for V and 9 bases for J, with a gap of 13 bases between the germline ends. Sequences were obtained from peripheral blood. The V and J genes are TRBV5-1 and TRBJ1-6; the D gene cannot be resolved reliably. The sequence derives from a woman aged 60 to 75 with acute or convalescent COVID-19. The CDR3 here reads CASSLDGQLGSPLHF. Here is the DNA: TGCGCCAGCAGCTTGGACGGCCAACTAGGTTCACCCCTCCACTTT.